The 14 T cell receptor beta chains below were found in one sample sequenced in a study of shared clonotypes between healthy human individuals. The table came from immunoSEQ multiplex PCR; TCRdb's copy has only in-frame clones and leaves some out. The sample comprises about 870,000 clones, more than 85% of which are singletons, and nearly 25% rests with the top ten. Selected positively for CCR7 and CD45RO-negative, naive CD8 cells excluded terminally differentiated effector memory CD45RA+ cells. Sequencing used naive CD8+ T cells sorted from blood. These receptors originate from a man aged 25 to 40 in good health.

CDR3 in amino acids: CASTWGGSYNEQFF. The CDR3 DNA reads as TGTGCCAGCACCTGGGGGGGGTCCTACAATGAGCAGTTCTTC. This chain joins TRBV27 and TRBJ2-1; 7 bases agree with TRBD2. The CDR3 loop spans 14 amino acids. CDR1 and CDR2 (germline): MNHEY, SMNVEV (reference sequence). The V gene end was trimmed by 7 bases and the J gene end by 1 base; junction bases not matched to a gene: 4.

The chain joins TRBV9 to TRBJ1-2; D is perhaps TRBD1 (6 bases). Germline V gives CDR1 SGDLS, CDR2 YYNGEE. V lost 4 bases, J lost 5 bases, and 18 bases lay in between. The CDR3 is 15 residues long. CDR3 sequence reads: CASSPEGELLYGYTF. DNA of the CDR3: TGTGCCAGCAGCCCAGAGGGGGAACTTCTTTATGGCTACACCTTC.

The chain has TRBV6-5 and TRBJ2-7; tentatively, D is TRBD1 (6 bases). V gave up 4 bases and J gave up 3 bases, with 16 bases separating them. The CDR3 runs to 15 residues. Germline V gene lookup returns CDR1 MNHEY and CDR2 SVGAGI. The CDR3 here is CASSSGDIQFYEQYF. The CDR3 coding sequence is TGTGCCAGCAGTTCTGGGGACATCCAATTCTACGAGCAGTACTTC.

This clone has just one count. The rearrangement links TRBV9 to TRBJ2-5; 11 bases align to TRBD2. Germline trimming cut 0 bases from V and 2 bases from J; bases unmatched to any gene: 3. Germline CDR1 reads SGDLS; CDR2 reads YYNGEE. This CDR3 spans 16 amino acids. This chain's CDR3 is CASSVGGTSGQETQYF. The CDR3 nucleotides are TGTGCCAGCAGCGTAGGGGGGACTAGCGGTCAAGAGACCCAGTACTTC. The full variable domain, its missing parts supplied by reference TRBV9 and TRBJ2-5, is DSGVTQTPKHLITATGQRVTLRCSPRSGDLSVYWYQQSLDQGLQFLIQYYNGEERAKGNILERFSAQQFPDLHSELNLSSLELGDSALYFCASSVGGTSGQETQYFGPGTRLLVL.

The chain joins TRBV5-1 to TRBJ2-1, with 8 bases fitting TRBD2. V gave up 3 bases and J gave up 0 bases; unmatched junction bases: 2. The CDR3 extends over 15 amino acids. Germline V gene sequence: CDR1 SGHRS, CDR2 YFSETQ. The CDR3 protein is CASSSGLDSYNEQFF. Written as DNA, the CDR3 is TGCGCCAGCAGCTCGGGACTAGACTCCTACAATGAGCAGTTCTTC.

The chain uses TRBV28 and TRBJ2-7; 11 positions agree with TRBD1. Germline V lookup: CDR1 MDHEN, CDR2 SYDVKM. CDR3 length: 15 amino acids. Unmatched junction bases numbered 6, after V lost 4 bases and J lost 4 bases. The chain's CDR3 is CASSSFRDRGYEQYF. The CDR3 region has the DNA TGTGCCAGCAGTTCCTTCCGGGACAGGGGGTACGAGCAGTACTTC. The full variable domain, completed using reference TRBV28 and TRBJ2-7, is DVKVTQSSRYLVKRTGEKVFLECVQDMDHENMFWYRQDPGLGLRLIYFSYDVKMKEKGDIPEGYSVSREKKERFSLILESASTNQTSMYLCASSSFRDRGYEQYFGPGTRLTVT.

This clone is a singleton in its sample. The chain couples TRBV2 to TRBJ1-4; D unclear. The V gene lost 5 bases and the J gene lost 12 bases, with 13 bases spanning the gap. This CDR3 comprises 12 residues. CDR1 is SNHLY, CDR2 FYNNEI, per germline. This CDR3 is CASSLSGLELFF. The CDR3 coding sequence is TGTGCCAGCAGTTTGTCAGGTTTGGAACTGTTTTTT.

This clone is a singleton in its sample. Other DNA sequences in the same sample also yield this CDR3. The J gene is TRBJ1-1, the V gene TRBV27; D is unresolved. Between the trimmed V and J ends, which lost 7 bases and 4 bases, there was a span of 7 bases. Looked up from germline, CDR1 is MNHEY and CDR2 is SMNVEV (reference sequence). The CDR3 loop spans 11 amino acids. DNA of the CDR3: TGTGCCAGCACCCGGGGCACTGAAGCTTTCTTT. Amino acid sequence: CASTRGTEAFF.

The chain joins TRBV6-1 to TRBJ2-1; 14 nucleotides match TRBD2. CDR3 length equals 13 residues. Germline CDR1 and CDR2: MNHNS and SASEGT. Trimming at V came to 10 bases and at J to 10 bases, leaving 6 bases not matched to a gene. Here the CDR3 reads CAIPGLAGDEQFF. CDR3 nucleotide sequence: TGTGCCATTCCGGGACTAGCGGGAGACGAGCAGTTCTTC.

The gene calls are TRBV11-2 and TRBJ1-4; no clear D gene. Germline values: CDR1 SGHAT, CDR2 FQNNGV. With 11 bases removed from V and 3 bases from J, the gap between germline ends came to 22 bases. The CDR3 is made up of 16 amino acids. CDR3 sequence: CAYHAWVGRANEKLFF. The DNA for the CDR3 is TGTGCCTATCACGCGTGGGTCGGGAGGGCTAATGAAAAACTGTTTTTT.

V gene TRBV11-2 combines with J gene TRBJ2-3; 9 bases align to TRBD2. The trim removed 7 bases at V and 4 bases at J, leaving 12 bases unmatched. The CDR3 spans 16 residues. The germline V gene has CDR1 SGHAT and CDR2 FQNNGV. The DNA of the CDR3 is TGTGCCAGCACCGGCCTTGCGGGAGGGAGGGCAGATACGCAGTATTTT. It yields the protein CASTGLAGGRADTQYF.

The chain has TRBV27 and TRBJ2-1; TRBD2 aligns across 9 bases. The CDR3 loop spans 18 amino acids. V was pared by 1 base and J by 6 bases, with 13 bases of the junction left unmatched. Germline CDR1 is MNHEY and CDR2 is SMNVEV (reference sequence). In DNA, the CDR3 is TGTGCCAGCAGTTTATGGGGCCCGGGGACTAGCACGCGCAATGAGCAGTTCTTC. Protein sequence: CASSLWGPGTSTRNEQFF.

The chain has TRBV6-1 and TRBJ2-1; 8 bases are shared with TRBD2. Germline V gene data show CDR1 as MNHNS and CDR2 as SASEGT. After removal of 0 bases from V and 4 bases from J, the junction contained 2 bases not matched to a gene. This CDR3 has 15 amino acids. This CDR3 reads CASSEAIAGYNEQFF. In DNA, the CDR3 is TGTGCCAGCAGTGAAGCGATAGCGGGATACAATGAGCAGTTCTTC.

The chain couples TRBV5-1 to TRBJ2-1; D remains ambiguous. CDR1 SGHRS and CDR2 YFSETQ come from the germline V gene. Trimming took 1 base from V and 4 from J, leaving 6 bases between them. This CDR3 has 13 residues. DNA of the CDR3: TGCGCCAGCAGCTTGTCCCCTTACAATGAGCAGTTCTTC. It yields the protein CASSLSPYNEQFF.